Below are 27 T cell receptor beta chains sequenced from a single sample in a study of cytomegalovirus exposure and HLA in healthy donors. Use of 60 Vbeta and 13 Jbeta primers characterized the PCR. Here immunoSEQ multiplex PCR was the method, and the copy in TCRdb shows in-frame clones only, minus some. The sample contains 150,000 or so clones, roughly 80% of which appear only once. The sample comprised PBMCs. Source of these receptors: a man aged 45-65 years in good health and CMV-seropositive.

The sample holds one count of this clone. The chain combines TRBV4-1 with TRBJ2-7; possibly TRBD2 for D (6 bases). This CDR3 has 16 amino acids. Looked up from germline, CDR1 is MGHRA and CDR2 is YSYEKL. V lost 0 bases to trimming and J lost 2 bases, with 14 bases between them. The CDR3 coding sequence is TGCGCCAGCAGCCAAGATTTTGGGACTCCTACCTACGAGCAGTACTTC. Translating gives CASSQDFGTPTYEQYF.

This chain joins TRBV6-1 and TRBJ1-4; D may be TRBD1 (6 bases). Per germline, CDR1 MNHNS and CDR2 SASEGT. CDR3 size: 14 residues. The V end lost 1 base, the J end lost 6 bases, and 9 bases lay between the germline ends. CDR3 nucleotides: TGTGCCAGCAGTGAAGGGGGGCGGTATGAAAAACTGTTTTTT. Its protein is CASSEGGRYEKLFF.

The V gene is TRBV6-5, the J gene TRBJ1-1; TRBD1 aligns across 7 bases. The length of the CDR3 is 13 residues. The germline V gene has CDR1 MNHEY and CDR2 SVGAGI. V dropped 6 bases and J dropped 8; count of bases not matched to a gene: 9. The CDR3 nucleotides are TGTGCCAGCAGCACAGGGGCGTTGGGGGAAGCTTTCTTT. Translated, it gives CASSTGALGEAFF.

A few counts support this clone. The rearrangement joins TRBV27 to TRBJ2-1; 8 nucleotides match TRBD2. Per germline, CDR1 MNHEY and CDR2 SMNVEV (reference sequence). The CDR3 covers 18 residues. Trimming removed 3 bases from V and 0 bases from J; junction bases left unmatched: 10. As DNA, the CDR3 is TGTGCCAGCAGTTTTGGGGCGGGGGGACTATACTCCTACAATGAGCAGTTCTTC. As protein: CASSFGAGGLYSYNEQFF.

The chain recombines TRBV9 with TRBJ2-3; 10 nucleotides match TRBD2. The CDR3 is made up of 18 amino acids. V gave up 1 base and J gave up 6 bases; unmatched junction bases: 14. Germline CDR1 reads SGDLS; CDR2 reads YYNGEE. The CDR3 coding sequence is TGTGCCAGCAGCGTATCCTATCTAGCGGGGGCCCGAACCGATACGCAGTATTTT. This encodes CASSVSYLAGARTDTQYF.

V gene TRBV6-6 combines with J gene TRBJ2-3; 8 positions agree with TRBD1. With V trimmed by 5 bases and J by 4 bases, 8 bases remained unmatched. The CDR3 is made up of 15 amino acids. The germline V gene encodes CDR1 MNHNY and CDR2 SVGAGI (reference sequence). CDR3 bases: TGTGCCAGCAGTCTTCCTCAGGGGGCCCCAGATACGCAGTATTTT. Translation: CASSLPQGAPDTQYF.

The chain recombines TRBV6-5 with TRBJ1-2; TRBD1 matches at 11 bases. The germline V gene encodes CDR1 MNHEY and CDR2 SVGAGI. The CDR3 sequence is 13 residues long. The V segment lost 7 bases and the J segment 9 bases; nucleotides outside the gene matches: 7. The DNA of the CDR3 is TGTGCCAGCATTAGCCGGGACAGGGGGAGCTACACCTTC. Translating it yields CASISRDRGSYTF.

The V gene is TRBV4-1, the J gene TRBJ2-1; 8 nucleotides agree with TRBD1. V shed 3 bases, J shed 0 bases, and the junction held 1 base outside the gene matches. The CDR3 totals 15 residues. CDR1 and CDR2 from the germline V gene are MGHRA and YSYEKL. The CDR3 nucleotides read TGCGCCAGCAGCCAGGGACAGGTCTCCTACAATGAGCAGTTCTTC. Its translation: CASSQGQVSYNEQFF.

CDR3 sequence: CASSFPTGGREPQHF. CDR3 in DNA: TGTGCCAGCAGTTTCCCAACAGGGGGTCGCGAGCCCCAGCATTTT. V usage is TRBV28 and J usage is TRBJ1-5; 8 bases fit TRBD1. The germline V gene encodes CDR1 MDHEN and CDR2 SYDVKM. V lost 3 bases to trimming and J lost 8 bases; unmatched junction nucleotides: 9. This CDR3 spans 15 amino acids.

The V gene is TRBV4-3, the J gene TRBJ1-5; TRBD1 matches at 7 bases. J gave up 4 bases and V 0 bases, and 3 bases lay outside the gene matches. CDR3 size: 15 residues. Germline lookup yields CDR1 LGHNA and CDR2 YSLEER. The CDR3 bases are TGCGCCAGCAGCCAAGAAACAGGGGCTAATCAGCCCCAGCATTTT. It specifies CASSQETGANQPQHF.

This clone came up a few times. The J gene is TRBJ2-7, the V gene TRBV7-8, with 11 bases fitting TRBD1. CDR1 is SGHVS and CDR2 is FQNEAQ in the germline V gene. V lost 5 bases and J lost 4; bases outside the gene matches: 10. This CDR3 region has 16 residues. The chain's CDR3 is CASSSGQGAVGYEQYF. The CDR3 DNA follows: TGTGCCAGCAGCAGCGGACAGGGGGCCGTGGGGTACGAGCAGTACTTC.

The CDR3 DNA reads as TGTGCCAGCAGTTACGGGACAGGGGGGGTGAACACTGAAGCTTTCTTT. Protein sequence: CASSYGTGGVNTEAFF. The J gene is TRBJ1-1, the V gene TRBV6-5, with TRBD1 matching over 11 bases. This CDR3 region has 16 residues. The V gene end was trimmed by 2 bases and the J gene end by 0 bases; junction bases not matched to a gene: 2. Germline V gives CDR1 MNHEY, CDR2 SVGAGI.

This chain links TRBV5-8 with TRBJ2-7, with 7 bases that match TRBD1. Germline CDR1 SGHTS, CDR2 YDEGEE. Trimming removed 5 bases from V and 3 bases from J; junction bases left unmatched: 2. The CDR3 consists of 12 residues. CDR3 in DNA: TGTGCCAGCAGGAGACAGGGCTACGAGCAGTACTTC. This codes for CASRRQGYEQYF.

The CDR3 region is CASGGAVETQYF. CDR3 sequence (DNA): TGTGCCAGCGGGGGGGCCGTAGAGACCCAGTACTTC. This sequence joins TRBV28 and TRBJ2-5, with a possible D match to TRBD2 (7 bases). Trimming shortened V by 8 bases and J by 4 bases, and 11 bases separated the two germline ends. This CDR3 spans 12 amino acids. Germline-derived CDR1 and CDR2 are MDHEN and SYDVKM. The whole variable domain, remainder taken from reference TRBV28 and TRBJ2-5, is DVKVTQSSRYLVKRTGEKVFLECVQDMDHENMFWYRQDPGLGLRLIYFSYDVKMKEKGDIPEGYSVSREKKERFSLILESASTNQTSMYLCASGGAVETQYFGPGTRLLVL.

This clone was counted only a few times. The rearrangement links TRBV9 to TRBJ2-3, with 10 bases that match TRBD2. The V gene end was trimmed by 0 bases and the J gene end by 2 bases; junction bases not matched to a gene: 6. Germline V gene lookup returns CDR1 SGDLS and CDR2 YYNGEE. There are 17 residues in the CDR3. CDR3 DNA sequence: TGTGCCAGCAGCGTAGGGGAGCGGGGGGGATTCACAGATACGCAGTATTTT. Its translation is CASSVGERGGFTDTQYF.

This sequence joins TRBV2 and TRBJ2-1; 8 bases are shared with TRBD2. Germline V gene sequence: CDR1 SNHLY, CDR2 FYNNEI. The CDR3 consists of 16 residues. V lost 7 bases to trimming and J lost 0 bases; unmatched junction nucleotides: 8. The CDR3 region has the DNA TGTGCCAGCACGGCCGATAGCGGGGCCTCCTACAATGAGCAGTTCTTC. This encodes CASTADSGASYNEQFF.

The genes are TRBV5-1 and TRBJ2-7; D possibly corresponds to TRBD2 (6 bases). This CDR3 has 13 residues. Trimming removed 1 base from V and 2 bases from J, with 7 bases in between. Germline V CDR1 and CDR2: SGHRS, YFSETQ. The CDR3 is CASSLRGTYEQYF. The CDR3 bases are TGCGCCAGCAGCTTGCGCGGGACCTACGAGCAGTACTTC.

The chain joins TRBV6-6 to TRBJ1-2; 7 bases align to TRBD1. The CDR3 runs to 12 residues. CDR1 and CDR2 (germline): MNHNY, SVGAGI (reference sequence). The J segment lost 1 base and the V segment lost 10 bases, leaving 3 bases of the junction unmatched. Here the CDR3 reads CANWDSNYGYTF. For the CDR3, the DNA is TGTGCCAACTGGGACAGTAACTATGGCTACACCTTC.

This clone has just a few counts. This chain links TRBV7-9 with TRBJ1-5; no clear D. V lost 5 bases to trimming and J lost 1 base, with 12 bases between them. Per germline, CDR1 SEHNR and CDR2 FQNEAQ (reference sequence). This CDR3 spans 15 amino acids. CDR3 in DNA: TGTGCCAGCAGCCGGGGTTATACCAGCAATCAGCCCCAGCATTTT. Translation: CASSRGYTSNQPQHF.

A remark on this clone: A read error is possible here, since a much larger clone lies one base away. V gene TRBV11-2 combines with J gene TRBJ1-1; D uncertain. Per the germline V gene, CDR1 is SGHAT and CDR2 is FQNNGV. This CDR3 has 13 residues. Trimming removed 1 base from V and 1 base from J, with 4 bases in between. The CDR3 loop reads CASSLGQNTEAFF. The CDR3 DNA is TGTGCCAGCAGCTTAGGACAGAACACTGAAGCTTTCTTT.

CDR3 in DNA: TGCAGCGCCTGGGACAGAACCTTAAACACCATATATTTT. Translating gives CSAWDRTLNTIYF. V is TRBV29-1 and J is TRBJ1-3, with TRBD1 matching 7 bases. The CDR3 length is 13 residues. CDR1 is SQVTM and CDR2 is ANQGSEA in the germline V gene. The V segment lost 7 bases and the J segment 6 bases; nucleotides outside the gene matches: 9.

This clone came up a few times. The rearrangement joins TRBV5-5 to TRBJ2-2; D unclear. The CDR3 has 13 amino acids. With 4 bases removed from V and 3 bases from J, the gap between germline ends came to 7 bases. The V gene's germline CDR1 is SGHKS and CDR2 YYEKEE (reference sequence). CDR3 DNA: TGTGCCAGCAGCCTCCCCCACACCGGGGAGCTGTTTTTT. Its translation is CASSLPHTGELFF.

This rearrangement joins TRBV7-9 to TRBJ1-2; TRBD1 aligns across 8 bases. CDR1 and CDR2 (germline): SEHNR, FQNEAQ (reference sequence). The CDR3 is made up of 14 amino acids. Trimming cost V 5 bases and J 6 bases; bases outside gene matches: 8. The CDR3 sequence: CASSRQGAQDGYTF. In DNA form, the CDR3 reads TGTGCCAGCAGCAGGCAGGGGGCACAAGATGGCTACACCTTC.

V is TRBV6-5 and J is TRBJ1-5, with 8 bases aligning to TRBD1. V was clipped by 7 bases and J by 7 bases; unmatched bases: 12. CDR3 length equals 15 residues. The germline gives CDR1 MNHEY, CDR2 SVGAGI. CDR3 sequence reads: CASTPGQGISQPQHF. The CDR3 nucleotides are TGTGCCAGCACCCCCGGACAGGGAATCTCCCAGCCCCAGCATTTT.

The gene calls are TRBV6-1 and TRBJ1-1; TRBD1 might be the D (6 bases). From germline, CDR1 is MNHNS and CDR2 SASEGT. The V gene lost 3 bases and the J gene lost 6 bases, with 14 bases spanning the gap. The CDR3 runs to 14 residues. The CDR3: CASSEITGHSEAFF. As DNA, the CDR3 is TGTGCCAGCAGTGAGATTACAGGGCATTCTGAAGCTTTCTTT.

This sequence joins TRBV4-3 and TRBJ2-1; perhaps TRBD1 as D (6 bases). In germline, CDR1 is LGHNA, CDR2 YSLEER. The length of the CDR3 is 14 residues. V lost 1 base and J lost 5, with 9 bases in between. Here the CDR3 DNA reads TGCGCCAGCAGCCAAGCGGGACAAAACAATGAGCAGTTCTTC. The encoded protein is CASSQAGQNNEQFF.

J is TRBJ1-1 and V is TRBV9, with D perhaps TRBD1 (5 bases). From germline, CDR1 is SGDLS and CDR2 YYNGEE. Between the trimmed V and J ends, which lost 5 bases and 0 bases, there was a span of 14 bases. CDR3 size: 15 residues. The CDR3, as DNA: TGTGCCAGCAGTGCCCCAGGGAATCTGAACACTGAAGCTTTCTTT. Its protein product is CASSAPGNLNTEAFF.